This TCR beta chain was recorded in a study of T cells in Graves' hyperthyroidism and ophthalmopathy. About the study: Peripheral blood was obtained at initial diagnosis, preceding any treatment.

Participants, patients aged 18 to 65, had newly diagnosed hyperthyroidism with a duration under 2 months. The TCR beta CDR3 regions underwent amplification using RNA transcripts as the source. Carried out on the TCR CDR3, a first-round RT-PCR used the HTBI primer set. TCRdb recomputed calls from the multiplex PCR reads with MiXCR, one row per CDR3 protein. The sample shows over 700,000 distinct CDR3 sequences, approximately 40% of them seen only once. Remarks on this clonotype: The antigen remains undetermined.

Study-wide results and caveats: Most expanded thyroid clonotypes above 0.001 recurred in blood.

The CDR3 is 15 amino acids. The germline CDR1 and CDR2 sequences are MNHEY and SVGAGI. The J segment lost 5 bases and the V segment lost 0 bases, leaving 4 bases of the junction unmatched. The TCR comes from a man aged 18 to 30 with Graves' hyperthyroidism. The chain couples TRBV6-5 to TRBJ1-2, with 9 bases identical to TRBD1. What was sequenced was blood. The CDR3 sequence is CASSYSQGARYGYTF. Here the CDR3 DNA reads TGTGCCAGCAGTTACTCACAGGGGGCTAGGTATGGCTACACCTTC.